The present T cell receptor beta chain was sequenced within a study of shared clonotypes between healthy human individuals. Study overall: Three CD4 naive, three CD4 memory, two CD8 naive and one CD8 memory plate were used per donor.

Study observations and caveats: Rarefaction indicated that sorted-subset sequencing remained incomplete although depth was large. Some clonotypes were shared by all four sorted-subset donors, while others were not shared. The non-shared ones had lower generation probabilities than the shared ones.

Trimming cost V 1 base and J 2 bases, with 12 bases left between them. This CDR3 contains 16 residues. The germline gives CDR1 LGHNA, CDR2 YSLEER. Worth noting for this clone: Its antigen is as yet unknown.

For every subset, genomic DNA was evenly distributed across several immunoSEQ plates. Sequencing used immunoSEQ multiplex PCR; TCRdb keeps in-frame clones, though not all of them. This table has roughly 1 million clones, approximately 70% appearing once. This receptor was identified in a young man in good health. Sample: memory CD4+ T cells sorted from blood. The subset denotes: CD45RA-negative fraction. This chain uses TRBV4-3 with TRBJ2-4; tentatively, D is TRBD2 (5 bases). This chain's CDR3 is CASSQAVSDTKNIQYF. In DNA, the CDR3 is TGCGCCAGCAGCCAAGCGGTTAGCGATACCAAAAACATTCAGTACTTC.